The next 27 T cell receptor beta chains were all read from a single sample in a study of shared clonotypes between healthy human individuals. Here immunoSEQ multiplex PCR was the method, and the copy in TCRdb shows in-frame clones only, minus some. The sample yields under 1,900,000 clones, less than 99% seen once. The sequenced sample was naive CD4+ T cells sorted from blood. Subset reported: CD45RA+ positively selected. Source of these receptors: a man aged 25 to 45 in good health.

The CDR3 spells CASSPPQGIPETQYF. The CDR3 coding sequence is TGTGCCAGCTCACCACCGCAGGGTATCCCCGAGACCCAGTACTTC. V is TRBV18 and J is TRBJ2-5, with a tentative D call TRBD1 (5 bases). CDR1 and CDR2 from the germline V gene are KGHSH and LQKENI. The CDR3 covers 15 residues. V was pared by 0 bases and J by 5 bases, with 13 bases between.

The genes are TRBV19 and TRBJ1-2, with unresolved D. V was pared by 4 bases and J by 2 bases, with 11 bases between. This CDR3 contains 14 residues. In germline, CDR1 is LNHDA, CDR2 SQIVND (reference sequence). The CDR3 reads CASSTTILNYGYTF. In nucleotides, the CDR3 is TGTGCCAGTAGTACGACCATCTTGAACTATGGCTACACCTTC.

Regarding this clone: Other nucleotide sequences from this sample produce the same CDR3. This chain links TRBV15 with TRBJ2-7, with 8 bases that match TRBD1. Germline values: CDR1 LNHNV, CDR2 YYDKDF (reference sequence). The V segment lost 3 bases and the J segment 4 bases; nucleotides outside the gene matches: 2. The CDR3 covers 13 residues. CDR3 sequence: CATSRTGAYEQYF. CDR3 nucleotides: TGTGCCACCAGCAGGACAGGGGCTTACGAGCAGTACTTC.

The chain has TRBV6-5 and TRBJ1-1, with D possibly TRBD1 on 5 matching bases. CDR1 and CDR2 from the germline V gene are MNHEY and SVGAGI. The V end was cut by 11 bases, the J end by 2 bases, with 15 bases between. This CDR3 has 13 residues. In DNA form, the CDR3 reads TGTGCCTCCACTTGGGACCCTAACACTGAAGCTTTCTTT. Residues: CASTWDPNTEAFF.

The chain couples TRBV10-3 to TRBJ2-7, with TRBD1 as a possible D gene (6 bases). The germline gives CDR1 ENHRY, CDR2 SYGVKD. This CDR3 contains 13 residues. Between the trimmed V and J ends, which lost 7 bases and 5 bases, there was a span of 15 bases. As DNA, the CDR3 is TGTGCCATCAAACCGGGACAAGCTCACGAGCAGTACTTC. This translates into CAIKPGQAHEQYF.

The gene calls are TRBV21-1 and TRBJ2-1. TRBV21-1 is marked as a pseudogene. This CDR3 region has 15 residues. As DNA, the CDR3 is TGTGCCAGCAGCAGCGGTGCGCCGGACCCCCCTGAGCAGTTCTTC. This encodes CASSSGAPDPPEQFF.

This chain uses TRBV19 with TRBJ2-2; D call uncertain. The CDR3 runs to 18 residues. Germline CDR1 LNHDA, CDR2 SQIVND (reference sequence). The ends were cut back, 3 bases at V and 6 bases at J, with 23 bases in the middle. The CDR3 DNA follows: TGTGCCAGTAGTATCCTCCCGGTTTCAAATATCGCCCCCGGGGAGCTGTTTTTT. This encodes CASSILPVSNIAPGELFF.

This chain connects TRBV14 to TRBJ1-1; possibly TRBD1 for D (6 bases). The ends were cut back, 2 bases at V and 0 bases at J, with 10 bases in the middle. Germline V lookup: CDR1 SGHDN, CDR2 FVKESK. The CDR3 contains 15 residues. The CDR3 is CASSQWAGVNTEAFF. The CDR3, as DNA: TGTGCCAGCAGCCAATGGGCAGGGGTGAACACTGAAGCTTTCTTT.

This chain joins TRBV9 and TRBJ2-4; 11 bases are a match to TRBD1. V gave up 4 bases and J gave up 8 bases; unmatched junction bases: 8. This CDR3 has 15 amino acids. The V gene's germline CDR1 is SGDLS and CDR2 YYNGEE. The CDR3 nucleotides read TGTGCCAGCAGCCCCCTGGGACAGGGGGGGGACATTCAGTACTTC. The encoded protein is CASSPLGQGGDIQYF.

CDR3 residues: CASSQLSGANVLTF. For the CDR3, the DNA is TGTGCCAGCAGCCAGCTCTCTGGGGCCAACGTCCTGACTTTC. The chain recombines TRBV7-3 with TRBJ2-6, with D unclear. V shed 5 bases and J shed 0 bases, with 5 bases lying between them. CDR3 length: 14 residues. The germline gives CDR1 SGHTA, CDR2 FQGTGA.

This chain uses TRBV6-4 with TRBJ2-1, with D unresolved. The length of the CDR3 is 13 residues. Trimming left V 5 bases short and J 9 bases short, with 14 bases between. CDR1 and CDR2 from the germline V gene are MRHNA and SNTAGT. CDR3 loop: CASSTSPVSEQFF. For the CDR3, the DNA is TGTGCCAGCAGTACGTCCCCGGTTAGTGAGCAGTTCTTC.

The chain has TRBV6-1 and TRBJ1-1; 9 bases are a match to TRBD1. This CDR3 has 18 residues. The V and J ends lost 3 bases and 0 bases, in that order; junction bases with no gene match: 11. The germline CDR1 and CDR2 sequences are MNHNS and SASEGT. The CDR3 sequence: CASSDLTGGASMNTEAFF. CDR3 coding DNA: TGTGCCAGCAGTGACCTTACAGGGGGCGCGAGCATGAACACTGAAGCTTTCTTT.

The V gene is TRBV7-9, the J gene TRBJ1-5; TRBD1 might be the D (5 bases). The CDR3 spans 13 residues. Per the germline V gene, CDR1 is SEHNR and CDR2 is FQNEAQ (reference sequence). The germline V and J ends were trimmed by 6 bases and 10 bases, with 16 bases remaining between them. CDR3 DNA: TGTGCCAGCAGTGGGCGGGGGTCCGATCCCCAGCATTTT. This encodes CASSGRGSDPQHF.

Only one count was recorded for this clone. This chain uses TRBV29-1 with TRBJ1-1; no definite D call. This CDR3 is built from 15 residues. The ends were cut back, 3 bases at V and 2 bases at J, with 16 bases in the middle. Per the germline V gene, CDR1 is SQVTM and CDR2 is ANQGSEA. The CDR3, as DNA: TGCAGCGTTGACGGCAGGACCCGCCTAAACACTGAAGCTTTCTTT. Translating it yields CSVDGRTRLNTEAFF.

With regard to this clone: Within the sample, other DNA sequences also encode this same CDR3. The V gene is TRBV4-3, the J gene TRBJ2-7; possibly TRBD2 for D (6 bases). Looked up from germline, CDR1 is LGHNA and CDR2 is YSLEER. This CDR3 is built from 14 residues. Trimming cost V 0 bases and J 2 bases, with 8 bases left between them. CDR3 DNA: TGCGCCAGCAGCCAAGAGACGGGGGCCTACGAGCAGTACTTC. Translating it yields CASSQETGAYEQYF.

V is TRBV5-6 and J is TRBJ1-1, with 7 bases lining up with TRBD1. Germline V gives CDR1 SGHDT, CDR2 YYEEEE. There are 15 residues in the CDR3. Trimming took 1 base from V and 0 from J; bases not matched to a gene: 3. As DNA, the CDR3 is TGTGCCAGCAGCTTGAGGACAGGAATGAACACTGAAGCTTTCTTT. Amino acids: CASSLRTGMNTEAFF.

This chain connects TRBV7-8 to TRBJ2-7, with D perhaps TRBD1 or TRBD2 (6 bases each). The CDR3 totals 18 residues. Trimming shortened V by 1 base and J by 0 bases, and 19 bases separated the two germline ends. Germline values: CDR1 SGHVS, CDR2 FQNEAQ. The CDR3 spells CASSLELGGRGSSYEQYF. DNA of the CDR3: TGTGCCAGCAGCTTAGAGTTGGGGGGCAGGGGAAGCTCCTACGAGCAGTACTTC.

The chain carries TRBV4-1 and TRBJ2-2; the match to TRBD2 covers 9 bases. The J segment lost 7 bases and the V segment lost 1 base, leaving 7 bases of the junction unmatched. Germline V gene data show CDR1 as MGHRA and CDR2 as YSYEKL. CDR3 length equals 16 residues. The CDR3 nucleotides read TGCGCCAGCAGCCAAGTTCAGGGACTAGCCGGCGGGGAGCTGTTTTTT. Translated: CASSQVQGLAGGELFF.

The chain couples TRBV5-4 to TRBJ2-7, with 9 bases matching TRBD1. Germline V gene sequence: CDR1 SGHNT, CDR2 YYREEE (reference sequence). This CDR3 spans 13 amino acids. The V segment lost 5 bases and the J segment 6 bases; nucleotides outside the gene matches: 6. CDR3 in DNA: TGTGCCAGCAGGGGGGGACAGGGCGGCGAGCAGTACTTC. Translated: CASRGGQGGEQYF.

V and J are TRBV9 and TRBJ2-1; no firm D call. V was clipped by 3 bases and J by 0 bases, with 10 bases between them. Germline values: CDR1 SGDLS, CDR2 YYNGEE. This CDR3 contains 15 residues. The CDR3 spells CASSDGPSSYNEQFF. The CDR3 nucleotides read TGTGCCAGCAGCGACGGGCCTAGCTCCTACAATGAGCAGTTCTTC.

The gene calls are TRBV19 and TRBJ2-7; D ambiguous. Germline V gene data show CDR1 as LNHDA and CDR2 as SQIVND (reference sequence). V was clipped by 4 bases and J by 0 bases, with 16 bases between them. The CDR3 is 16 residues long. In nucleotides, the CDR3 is TGTGCCAGTAGTACCCCGAGAGGAGCAGCCTCCTACGAGCAGTACTTC. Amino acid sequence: CASSTPRGAASYEQYF.

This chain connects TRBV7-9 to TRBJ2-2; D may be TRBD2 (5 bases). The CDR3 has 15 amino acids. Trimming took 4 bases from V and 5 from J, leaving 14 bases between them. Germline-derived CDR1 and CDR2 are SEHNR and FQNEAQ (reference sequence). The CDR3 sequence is CASSSAGEGTGELFF. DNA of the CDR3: TGTGCCAGCAGCTCAGCCGGGGAAGGAACCGGGGAGCTGTTTTTT.

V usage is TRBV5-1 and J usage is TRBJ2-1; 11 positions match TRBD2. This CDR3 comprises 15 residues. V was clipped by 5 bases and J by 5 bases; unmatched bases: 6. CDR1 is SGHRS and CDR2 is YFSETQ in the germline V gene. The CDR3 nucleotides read TGCGCCAGCAGAGTACTAGCGGGAGTCAACAATGAGCAGTTCTTC. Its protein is CASRVLAGVNNEQFF.

This CDR3 is CASSPGTSGIKVSYEQYF. CDR3 nucleotides: TGTGCCAGCAGTCCCGGGACTAGCGGGATTAAGGTTAGCTACGAGCAGTACTTC. The V and J genes are TRBV28 and TRBJ2-7; 13 bases line up with TRBD2. CDR1 and CDR2 from the germline V gene are MDHEN and SYDVKM. V shed 5 bases, J shed 3 bases, and the junction held 13 bases outside the gene matches. The CDR3 contains 18 residues.

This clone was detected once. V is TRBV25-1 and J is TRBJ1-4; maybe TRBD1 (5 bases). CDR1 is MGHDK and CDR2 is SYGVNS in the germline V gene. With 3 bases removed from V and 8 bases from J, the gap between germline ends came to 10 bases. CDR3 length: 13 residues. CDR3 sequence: CASSEGLREKLFF. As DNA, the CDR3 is TGTGCCAGCAGTGAGGGACTACGCGAAAAACTGTTTTTT.

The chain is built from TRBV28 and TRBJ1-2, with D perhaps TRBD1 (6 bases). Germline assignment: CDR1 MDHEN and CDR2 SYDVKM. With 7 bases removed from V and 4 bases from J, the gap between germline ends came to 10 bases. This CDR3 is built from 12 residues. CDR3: CASNRAGYGYTF. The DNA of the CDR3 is TGTGCCAGCAACAGGGCAGGCTATGGCTACACCTTC.

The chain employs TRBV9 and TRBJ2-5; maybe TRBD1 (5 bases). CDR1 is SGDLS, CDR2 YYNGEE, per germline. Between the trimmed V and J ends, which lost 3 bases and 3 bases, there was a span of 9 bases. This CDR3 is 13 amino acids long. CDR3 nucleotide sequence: TGTGCCAGCAGCGGGGGCGGCAAAGAGACCCAGTACTTC. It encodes CASSGGGKETQYF. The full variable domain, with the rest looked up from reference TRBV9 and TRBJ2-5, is DSGVTQTPKHLITATGQRVTLRCSPRSGDLSVYWYQQSLDQGLQFLIQYYNGEERAKGNILERFSAQQFPDLHSELNLSSLELGDSALYFCASSGGGKETQYFGPGTRLLVL.